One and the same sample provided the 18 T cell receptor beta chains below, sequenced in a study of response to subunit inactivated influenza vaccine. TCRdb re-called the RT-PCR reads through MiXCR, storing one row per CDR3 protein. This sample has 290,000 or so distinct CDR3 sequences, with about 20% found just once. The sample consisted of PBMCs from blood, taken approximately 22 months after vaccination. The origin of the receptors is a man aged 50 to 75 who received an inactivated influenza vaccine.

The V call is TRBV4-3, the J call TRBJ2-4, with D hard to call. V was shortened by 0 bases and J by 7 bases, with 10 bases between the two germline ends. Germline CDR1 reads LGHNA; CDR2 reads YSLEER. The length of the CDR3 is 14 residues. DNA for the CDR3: TGCGCCAGCAGCCAAGATCTGGCGGCGAACATTCAGTACTTC. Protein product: CASSQDLAANIQYF.

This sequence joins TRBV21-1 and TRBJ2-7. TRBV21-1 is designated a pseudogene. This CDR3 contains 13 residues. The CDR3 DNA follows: TGTGCCAGCAGCAAAGCGGGCAGCTACGAGCAGTACTTC. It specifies CASSKAGSYEQYF.

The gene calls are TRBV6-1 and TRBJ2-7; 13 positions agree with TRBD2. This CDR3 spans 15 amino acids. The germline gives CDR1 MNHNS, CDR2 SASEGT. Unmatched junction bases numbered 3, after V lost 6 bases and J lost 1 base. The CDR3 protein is CASRGLAGLSYEQYF. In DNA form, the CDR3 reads TGTGCCAGCAGGGGACTAGCGGGGCTATCCTACGAGCAGTACTTC.

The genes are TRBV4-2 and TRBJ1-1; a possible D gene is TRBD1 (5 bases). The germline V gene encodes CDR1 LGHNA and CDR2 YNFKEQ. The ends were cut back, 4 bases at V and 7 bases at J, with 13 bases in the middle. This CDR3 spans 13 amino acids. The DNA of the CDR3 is TGTGCCAGCAGCCGGGAGACAGATAATGAAGCTTTCTTT. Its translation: CASSRETDNEAFF.

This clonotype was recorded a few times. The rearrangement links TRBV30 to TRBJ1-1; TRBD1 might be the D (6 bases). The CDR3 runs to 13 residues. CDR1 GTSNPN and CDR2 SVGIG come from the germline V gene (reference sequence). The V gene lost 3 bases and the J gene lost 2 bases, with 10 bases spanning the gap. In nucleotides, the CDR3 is TGTGCCTGGAGCGGACAGCCTAACACTGAAGCTTTCTTT. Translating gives CAWSGQPNTEAFF.

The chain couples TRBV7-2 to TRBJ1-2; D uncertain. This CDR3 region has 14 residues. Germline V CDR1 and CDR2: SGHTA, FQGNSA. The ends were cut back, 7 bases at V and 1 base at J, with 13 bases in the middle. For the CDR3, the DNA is TGTGCCAGCACCCTCAATCGGGGTAACTATGGCTACACCTTC. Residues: CASTLNRGNYGYTF.

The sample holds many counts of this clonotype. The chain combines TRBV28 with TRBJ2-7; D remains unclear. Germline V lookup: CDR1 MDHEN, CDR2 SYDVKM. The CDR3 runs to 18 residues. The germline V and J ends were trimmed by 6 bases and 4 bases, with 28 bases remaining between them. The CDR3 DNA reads TGTGCCAGCAGCCCAAACGGCGGCCCCCCCTCGAAAGCTTACGAGCAGTACTTC. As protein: CASSPNGGPPSKAYEQYF.

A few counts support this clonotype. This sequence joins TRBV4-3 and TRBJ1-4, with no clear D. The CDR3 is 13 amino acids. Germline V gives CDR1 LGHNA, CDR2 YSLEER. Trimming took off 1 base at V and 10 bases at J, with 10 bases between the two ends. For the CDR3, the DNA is TGCGCCAGCAGCCAAGTTCCGGCGGGAAAACTGTTTTTT. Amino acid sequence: CASSQVPAGKLFF.

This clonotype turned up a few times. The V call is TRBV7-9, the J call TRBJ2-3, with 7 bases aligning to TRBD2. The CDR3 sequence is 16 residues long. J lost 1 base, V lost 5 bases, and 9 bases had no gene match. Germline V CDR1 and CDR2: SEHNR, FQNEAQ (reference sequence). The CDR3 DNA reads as TGTGCCAGCAGCGCTACGGGGGGAGTCGGCACAGATACGCAGTATTTT. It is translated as CASSATGGVGTDTQYF.

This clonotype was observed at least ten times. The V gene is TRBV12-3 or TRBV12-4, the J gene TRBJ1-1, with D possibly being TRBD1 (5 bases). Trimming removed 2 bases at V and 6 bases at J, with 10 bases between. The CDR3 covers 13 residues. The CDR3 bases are TGTGCCAGCAGTTTAAGGGGAAACTCTGAAGCTTTCTTT. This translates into CASSLRGNSEAFF.

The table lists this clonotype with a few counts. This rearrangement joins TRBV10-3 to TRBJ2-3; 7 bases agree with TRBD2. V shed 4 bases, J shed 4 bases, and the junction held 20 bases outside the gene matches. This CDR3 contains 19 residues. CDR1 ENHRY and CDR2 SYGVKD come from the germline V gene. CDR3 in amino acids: CAISANGRREIIEADTQYF. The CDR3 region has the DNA TGTGCCATCAGTGCCAACGGTAGGCGGGAGATTATTGAAGCAGATACGCAGTATTTT.

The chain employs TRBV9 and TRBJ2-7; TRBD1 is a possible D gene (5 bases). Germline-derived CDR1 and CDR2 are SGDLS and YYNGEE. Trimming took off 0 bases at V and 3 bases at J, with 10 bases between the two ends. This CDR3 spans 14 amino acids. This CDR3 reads CASSVGQTGYEQYF. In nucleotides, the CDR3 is TGTGCCAGCAGCGTAGGACAGACCGGCTACGAGCAGTACTTC.

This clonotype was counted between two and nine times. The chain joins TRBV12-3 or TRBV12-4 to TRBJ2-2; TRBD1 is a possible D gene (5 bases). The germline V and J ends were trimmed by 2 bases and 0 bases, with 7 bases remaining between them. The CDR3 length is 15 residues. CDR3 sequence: CASSLWGSNTGELFF. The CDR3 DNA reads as TGTGCCAGCAGTTTATGGGGCTCGAACACCGGGGAGCTGTTTTTT.

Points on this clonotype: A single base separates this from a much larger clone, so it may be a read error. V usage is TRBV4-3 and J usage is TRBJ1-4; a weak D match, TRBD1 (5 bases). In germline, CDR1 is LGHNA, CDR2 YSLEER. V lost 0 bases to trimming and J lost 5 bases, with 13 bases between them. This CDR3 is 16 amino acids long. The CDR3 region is CASSQELGLRNEKLFF. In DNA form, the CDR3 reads TGCGCCAGCAGCCAAGAATTGGGACTGAGAAATGAAAAACTGTTTTTT.

CDR3 amino acids: CASSRYREGNEQFF. The CDR3 DNA reads TGTGCCAGCAGTCGTTACCGGGAGGGCAATGAGCAGTTCTTC. The chain is built from TRBV6-2 or TRBV6-3 and TRBJ2-1, with 8 bases that match TRBD2. CDR1 and CDR2 (germline): MNHEY, SVGEGT. With V trimmed by 5 bases and J by 6 bases, 6 bases remained unmatched. The CDR3 extends over 14 amino acids.

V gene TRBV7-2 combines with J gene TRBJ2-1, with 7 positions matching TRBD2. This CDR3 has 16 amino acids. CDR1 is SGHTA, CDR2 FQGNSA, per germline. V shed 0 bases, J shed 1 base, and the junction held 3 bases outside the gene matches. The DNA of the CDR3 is TGTGCCAGCAGCTTAGCGCTCGGGGGGTCCTACAATGAGCAGTTCTTC. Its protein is CASSLALGGSYNEQFF.

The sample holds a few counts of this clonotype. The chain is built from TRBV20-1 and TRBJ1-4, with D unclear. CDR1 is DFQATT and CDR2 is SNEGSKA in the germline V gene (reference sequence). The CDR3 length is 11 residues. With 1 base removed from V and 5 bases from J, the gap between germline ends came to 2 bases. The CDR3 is CSARVNEKLFF. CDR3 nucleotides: TGCAGTGCTAGAGTAAATGAAAAACTGTTTTTT.

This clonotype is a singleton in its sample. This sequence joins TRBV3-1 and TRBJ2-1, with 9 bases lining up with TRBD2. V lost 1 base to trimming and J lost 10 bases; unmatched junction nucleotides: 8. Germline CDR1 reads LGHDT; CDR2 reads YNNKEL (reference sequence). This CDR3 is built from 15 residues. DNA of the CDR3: TGTGCCAGCAGCCAAGGTCAGGGGGGGACTAGCGAGCAGTTCTTC. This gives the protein CASSQGQGGTSEQFF.